This T cell receptor beta chain was obtained from a study of T cell repertoires in cytomegalovirus infection. On the study more broadly: Recently described HLA-C-restricted plus well-studied HLA-B-restricted CMV epitopes were used.

J was trimmed by 4 bases and V by 4 bases; bases with no gene match: 4. Looked up from germline, CDR1 is LNHNV and CDR2 is YYDKDF (reference sequence). The CDR3 extends over 15 amino acids. TCRdb reanalysed the reads using MiXCR and keeps one entry per CDR3 protein. The data hold about 120,000 distinct CDR3 sequences, with 30% to 35% observed a single time. As to this clonotype: Its target is not known.

The sample consisted of CD8+ T cells from cultured PBMCs, taken from culture after CMV antigen stimulation. The chain recombines TRBV15 with TRBJ2-1; 10 bases agree with TRBD1. This receptor was obtained from a human donor in good health (CMV status not recorded). Some clones in this sample may be carry-over from other donors' samples. In nucleotides, the CDR3 is TGTGCCACCAGCACGGGACAGGGGCTATACAATGAGCAGTTCTTC. It translates to CATSTGQGLYNEQFF. The variable domain in full, completed from reference TRBV15 and TRBJ2-1, reads DAMVIQNPRYQVTQFGKPVTLSCSQTLNHNVMYWYQQKSSQAPKLLFHYYDKDFNNEADTPDNFQSRRPNTSFCFLDIRSPGLGDTAMYLCATSTGQGLYNEQFFGPGTRLTVL.